This passage covers 3 T cell receptor beta chains from one sample sequenced in a study of blood T cell repertoires in COVID-19. Here immunoSEQ multiplex PCR was the method, and the copy in TCRdb shows in-frame clones only, minus some. The data hold about 100,000 clones, with roughly 90% observed a single time. What was sequenced was peripheral blood. The source of these receptors is a man in his fifties or sixties with active COVID-19.

This clone has only a few counts. The rearrangement joins TRBV7-9 to TRBJ2-1; tentative D call: TRBD2 (5 bases). This CDR3 has 13 residues. Trimming left V 0 bases short and J 9 bases short, with 9 bases between. The germline V gene has CDR1 SEHNR and CDR2 FQNEAQ (reference sequence). This CDR3 reads CASSLAEGGEQFF. In nucleotides, the CDR3 is TGTGCCAGCAGCTTAGCTGAAGGAGGTGAGCAGTTCTTC.

V gene TRBV29-1 combines with J gene TRBJ1-3; D gene ambiguous. The CDR3 contains 13 residues. V gave up 4 bases and J gave up 1 base, with 8 bases separating them. Germline V lookup: CDR1 SQVTM, CDR2 ANQGSEA. The CDR3: CSVVGDSGNTIYF. CDR3 in DNA: TGCAGCGTTGTAGGAGATTCTGGAAACACCATATATTTT.

The chain combines TRBV19 with TRBJ2-7; 10 bases agree with TRBD1. Per germline, CDR1 LNHDA and CDR2 SQIVND (reference sequence). J was trimmed by 6 bases and V by 5 bases; bases with no gene match: 10. The CDR3 runs to 15 residues. Here the CDR3 reads CASSFLGTGDLEQYF. DNA of the CDR3: TGTGCCAGTAGTTTCTTGGGGACAGGGGACCTCGAGCAGTACTTC.